This T cell receptor (beta chain) appears in the sequencing data of a study of OX40 agonist ivuxolimab in advanced cancers. Background on the study: With ivuxolimab, an agonistic anti-OX40 (CD134) antibody, patients were treated. Ivuxolimab, which patients received intravenously every 2 weeks, was dosed at 0.01 to 10 mg/kg.

The assay was immunoSEQ multiplex PCR, and TCRdb's table has in-frame clones only and misses some. The table records 9,500 to 12,000 clones, about 86% of them present only once. This clone was seen a single time. V gave up 0 bases and J gave up 2 bases, with 15 bases separating them. CDR3 size: 16 residues. Per the germline V gene, CDR1 is SGHRS and CDR2 is YFSETQ. Exclusion applied to patients with autoimmune disease history or systemic immunosuppression. The chain links TRBV5-1 to TRBJ2-7; tentative D call: TRBD2 (5 bases). Here the sequenced sample was CD4+ or CD8+ T cells sorted from blood, taken in a trial of the OX40 agonist ivuxolimab. This receptor was identified in an adult with an advanced solid tumor such as melanoma, head and neck, liver or kidney cancer. The CDR3 loop is CASSLASGLATYEQYF. The CDR3, as DNA: TGCGCCAGCAGCTTGGCCTCCGGCCTAGCAACCTACGAGCAGTACTTC.